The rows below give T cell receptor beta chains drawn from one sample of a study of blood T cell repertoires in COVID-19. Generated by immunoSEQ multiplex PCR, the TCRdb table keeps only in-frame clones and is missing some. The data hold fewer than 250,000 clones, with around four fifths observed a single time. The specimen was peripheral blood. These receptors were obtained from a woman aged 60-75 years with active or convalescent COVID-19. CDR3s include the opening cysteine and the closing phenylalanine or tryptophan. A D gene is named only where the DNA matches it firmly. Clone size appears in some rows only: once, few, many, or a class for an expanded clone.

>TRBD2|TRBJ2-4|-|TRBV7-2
TGTGCCAGCAGCTCTTCTAGCGGGGGGGCGGAAAACATTCAGTACTTC
CASSSSSGGAENIQYF
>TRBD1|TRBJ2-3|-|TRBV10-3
TGTGCCATCGGACAGGGGAGCCGAGATACGCAGTATTTT
CAIGQGSRDTQYF
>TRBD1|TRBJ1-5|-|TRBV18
TGTGCCAGCTCACCAAAGGGGGGCGACAGGGGGAATCAGCCCCAGCATTTT
CASSPKGGDRGNQPQHF
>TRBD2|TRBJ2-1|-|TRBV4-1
TGCGCCAGCAGCCCGAGACTAGCGGGAGGTGTTTTCGATGAGCAGTTCTTC
CASSPRLAGGVFDEQFF
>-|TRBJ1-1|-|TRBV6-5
TGTGCCAGCAGTTACTCCCCTTACACTGAAGCTTTCTTT
CASSYSPYTEAFF
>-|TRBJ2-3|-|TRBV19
TGTGCCAGTAGTATGTCGGTGAACACAGATACGCAGTATTTT
CASSMSVNTDTQYF
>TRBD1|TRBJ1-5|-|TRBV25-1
TGTGCCACATCGACAGGGGGCTGGCCCCAGCATTTT
CATSTGGWPQHF
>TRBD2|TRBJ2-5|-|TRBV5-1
TGCGCCAGCAGCTTGGGACGGGGGGGGTCGGAGACCCAGTACTTC
CASSLGRGGSETQYF
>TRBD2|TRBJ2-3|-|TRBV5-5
TGTGCCAGCACCACTGGGGGTAGCGGGTCGGCAGATACGCAGTATTTT
CASTTGGSGSADTQYF
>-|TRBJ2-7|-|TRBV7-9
TGTGCCAGCAGCTCGACACTGTCGGAAGTCTACGAGCAGTACTTC
CASSSTLSEVYEQYF
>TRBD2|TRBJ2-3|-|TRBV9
TGTGCCAGCAGCCCCCAGGGACTAGCGGGAGCTAGAGATACGCAGTATTTT
CASSPQGLAGARDTQYF
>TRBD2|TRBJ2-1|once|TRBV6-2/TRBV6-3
TGTGCCAGCAGTCCCCTATCGGGAGGATGGAATGAGCAGTTCTTC
CASSPLSGGWNEQFF
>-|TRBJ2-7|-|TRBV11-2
TGTGCCAGCAGCTTAATGCGAGGGCAAACCTACGAGCAGTACTTC
CASSLMRGQTYEQYF
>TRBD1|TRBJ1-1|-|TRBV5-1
TGCGCCAGCAGCTTAGAACAGGGGGGACGGGCTGAAGCTTTCTTT
CASSLEQGGRAEAFF
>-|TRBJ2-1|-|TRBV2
TGTGCCAGCAGTTCGACTAGGCAAAGAGGTGGTGAGCAGTTCTTC
CASSSTRQRGGEQFF
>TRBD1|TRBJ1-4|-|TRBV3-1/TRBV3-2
TGTGCCAGCAGCCAAGATAGACAGGGGGTCGTTGCAACTAATGAAAAACTGTTTTTT
CASSQDRQGVVATNEKLFF
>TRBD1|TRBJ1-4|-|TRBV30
TGTGCCTACGGTCGTCGGACAGGGATGATCGAAAAACTGTTTTTT
CAYGRRTGMIEKLFF
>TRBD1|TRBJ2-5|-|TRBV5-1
TGCGCCAGCGGGTCGACAGGGGGCCTAGAGACCCAGTACTTC
CASGSTGGLETQYF
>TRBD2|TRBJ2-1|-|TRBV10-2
TGCGCCAGCAGGGGACTAGCGGGGGCCCCCTCCTACAATGAGCAGTTCTTC
CASRGLAGAPSYNEQFF
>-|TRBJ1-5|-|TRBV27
TGTGCCAGCAGCCTCCGAGCGGGGGGCCAGCCCCAGCATTTT
CASSLRAGGQPQHF
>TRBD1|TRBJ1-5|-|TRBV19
TGTGCCAGTAGTATAGTGACAGGGGGCGGCAATCAGCCCCAGCATTTT
CASSIVTGGGNQPQHF
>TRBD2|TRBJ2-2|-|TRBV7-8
TGTGCCAGCAGCCCGGGTAATCCAGCGGGAGCAGGAACCGGGGAGCTGTTTTTT
CASSPGNPAGAGTGELFF
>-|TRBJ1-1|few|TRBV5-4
TGTGCCAGCAGCTCAGGACAACTTGAAGCTTTCTTT
CASSSGQLEAFF
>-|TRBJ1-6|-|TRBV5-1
TGCGCCAGCAGCCTGACACTGAGCTCCTATAATTCACCCCTCCACTTT
CASSLTLSSYNSPLHF
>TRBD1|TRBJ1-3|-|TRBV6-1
TGTGCCAGCAGTGAAATCGGGGACAGGGTCGGAAACACCATATATTTT
CASSEIGDRVGNTIYF
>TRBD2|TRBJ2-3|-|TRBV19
TGTGCCAGTAGTATGCGGCCGACTAGCCTCGGCGGGCAGTATTTT
CASSMRPTSLGGQYF
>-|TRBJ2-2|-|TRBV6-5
TGTGCCAGCAAAAAGAACCGGGAGTGGGCCGGGGAGCTGTTTTTT
CASKKNREWAGELFF
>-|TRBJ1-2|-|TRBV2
TGTGCCAGCAGTGAAGAAGATCTCGGTGGCTACACCTTC
CASSEEDLGGYTF
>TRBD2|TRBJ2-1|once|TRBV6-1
TGTGCCAGCAGTGAAACCACAGGACTAGCGACCAATGAGCAGTTCTTC
CASSETTGLATNEQFF
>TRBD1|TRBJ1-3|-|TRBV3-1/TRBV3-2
TGTGCCAGCAGCCTGACAGGGGGAGGAAACACCATATATTTT
CASSLTGGGNTIYF
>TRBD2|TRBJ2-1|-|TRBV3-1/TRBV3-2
TGTGCCAGCAGCTTCTTTTCTCCCGGGGGGGCCCTCAATGAGCAGTTCTTC
CASSFFSPGGALNEQFF
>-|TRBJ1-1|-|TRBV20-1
TGCAGTGCCGCGGAGAACACTGAAGCTTTCTTT
CSAAENTEAFF
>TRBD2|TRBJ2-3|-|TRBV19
TGTGCCAGTAGTGCCCGACTAGCGGGAGATGGGACAGATACGCAGTATTTT
CASSARLAGDGTDTQYF
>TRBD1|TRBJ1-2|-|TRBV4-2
TGTGCCAGCAGCCCCCGTAGGGGACAGGGCTATGGCTACACCTTC
CASSPRRGQGYGYTF
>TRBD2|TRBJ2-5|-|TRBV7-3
TGTGCCAGCAGCGCGCGCGGGAGCAGTCAGGAGACCCAGTACTTC
CASSARGSSQETQYF
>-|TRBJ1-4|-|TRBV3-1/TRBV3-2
TGTGCCAGCAGCCAAGATTTTGAGACAGGTTCTTTTGCAACTAATGAAAAACTGTTTTTT
CASSQDFETGSFATNEKLFF
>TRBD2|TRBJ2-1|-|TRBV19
TGTGCCAGTAGTAGGGCTAGCGGCTACAATGAGCAGTTCTTC
CASSRASGYNEQFF
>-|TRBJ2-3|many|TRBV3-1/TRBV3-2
TGTGCCAGCAGCCAAGGCCTAGCCCGCACAGATACGCAGTATTTT
CASSQGLARTDTQYF
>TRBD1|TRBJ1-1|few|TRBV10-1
TGCGCCAGCAGTCCGGGACAGGGGGCGACTAGCACTGAAGCTTTCTTT
CASSPGQGATSTEAFF
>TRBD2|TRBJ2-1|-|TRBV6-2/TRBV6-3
TGTGCCAGCAGCCACATGACTAGCGGGGGGGCCGATGAGCAGTTCTTC
CASSHMTSGGADEQFF
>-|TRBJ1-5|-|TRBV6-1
TGTGCCAGCAGTGAGGGAAGAGAGATCGGGGGGTTTGGCAATCAGCCCCAGCATTTT
CASSEGREIGGFGNQPQHF
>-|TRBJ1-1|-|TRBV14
TGTGCCAGCAGCCAATACTCTGAAGCTTTCTTT
CASSQYSEAFF
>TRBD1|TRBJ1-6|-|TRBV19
TGTGCCAGTAGTACCGGGACAGGGAATAATTCACCCCTCCACTTT
CASSTGTGNNSPLHF
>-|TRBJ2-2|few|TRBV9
TGTGCCAGCAGCGTAGCGATAGGGGAAACCGGGGAGCTGTTTTTT
CASSVAIGETGELFF
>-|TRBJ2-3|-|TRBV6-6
TGTGCCAGCAGTCCCCTTAGTACAGATACGCAGTATTTT
CASSPLSTDTQYF
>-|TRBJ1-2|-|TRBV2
TGTGCCACCCAAGGGGTTCATGGCTACACCTTC
CATQGVHGYTF
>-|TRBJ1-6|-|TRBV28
TGTGCCAGCAGCCTCGACGGGGGAAGCTCACCCCTCCACTTT
CASSLDGGSSPLHF
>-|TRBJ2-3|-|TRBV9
TGTGCCAGCAGCGTAAAGACAGGGAGGACCCCCGGTACGCAGTATTTT
CASSVKTGRTPGTQYF